The 8 T cell receptor beta chains below come from one sample, sequenced in a study of Ad26.COV2.S vaccination and SARS-CoV-2 variants (dated by TCRdb to the early 2020s). What the treatment or condition label conveys for this sample: roughly 18 received Ad26.COV2.S at low or high dose, single or two shots; roughly 5 received placebo; per-sample allocation not given. For vaccine and placebo recipients, the sequenced repertoires came from samples collected on day 63 after the first injection. Library construction relied on the immunoSEQ multiplex PCR assay. TCRdb holds this immuneACCESS table with in-frame rearrangements only. Some clones are missing; in checked studies, unresolved V genes explain under half, and the rest has no known cause. The sample contains some 290,000 clones, around four fifths of them found a single time. Jointly, the top ten make up 2% to 2.5% of the sample. Sequenced here: peripheral blood, sampled in a trial of Ad26.COV2.S vaccine versus placebo. These receptors were collected from a person between 18 and 65 years old who received the Ad26.COV2.S COVID-19 vaccine or a placebo.

This chain uses TRBV13 with TRBJ1-2; possible D gene TRBD1, 5 bases. Per the germline V gene, CDR1 is PRHDT and CDR2 is FYEKMQ (reference sequence). The CDR3 is 14 amino acids. Trimming stripped 1 base from V and 1 base from J, with 7 bases between. The CDR3 reads CASSLAQGNYGYTF. For the CDR3, the DNA is TGTGCCAGCAGCTTAGCGCAGGGTAACTATGGCTACACCTTC.

The chain carries TRBV12-5 and TRBJ1-4; unclear D gene. The CDR3 totals 15 residues. CDR1 LGHNT and CDR2 FRNRAP come from the germline V gene. V shed 1 base and J shed 0 bases, with 6 bases lying between them. CDR3 protein: CASGLGLATNEKLFF. DNA for the CDR3: TGTGCTAGTGGTTTGGGACTAGCAACTAATGAAAAACTGTTTTTT.

The chain links TRBV7-9 to TRBJ2-7, with TRBD1 identical over 9 bases. Germline CDR1 reads SEHNR; CDR2 reads FQNEAQ (reference sequence). V shed 6 bases and J 6 bases; nucleotides not matched to a gene: 12. The length of the CDR3 is 15 residues. The CDR3 DNA reads TGTGCCAGCAGGTCCCAGGGAACGGACAGGGGCGAGCAGTACTTC. It is translated as CASRSQGTDRGEQYF.

V is TRBV6-5 and J is TRBJ1-2; D remains unclear. Trimming took off 2 bases at V and 4 bases at J, with 14 bases between the two ends. In germline, CDR1 is MNHEY, CDR2 SVGAGI. This CDR3 comprises 15 residues. Here the CDR3 reads CASSYPTEKIYGYTF. CDR3 nucleotide sequence: TGTGCCAGCAGTTACCCGACGGAGAAGATCTATGGCTACACCTTC.

In its sample, this clone was seen once. This chain uses TRBV19 with TRBJ1-1, with D unresolved. The CDR3 runs 15 residues. V lost 10 bases and J 1 base, leaving 19 bases between the germline ends. CDR1 is LNHDA, CDR2 SQIVND, per germline (reference sequence). This CDR3 reads CATCPRSWENTEAFF. Here the CDR3 DNA reads TGTGCCACCTGCCCTCGCAGCTGGGAGAACACTGAAGCTTTCTTT.

The chain links TRBV28 to TRBJ2-2; 8 bases fit TRBD2. J gave up 4 bases and V 6 bases, and 7 bases lay outside the gene matches. This CDR3 has 15 residues. Germline loops: CDR1 MDHEN, CDR2 SYDVKM. The CDR3 here is CASRETSDATGELFF. In nucleotides, the CDR3 is TGTGCCAGCAGGGAGACTAGCGACGCCACCGGGGAGCTGTTTTTT.

This chain uses TRBV12-3 or TRBV12-4 with TRBJ2-7; D gene uncertain. Trimming shortened V by 5 bases and J by 0 bases, and 8 bases separated the two germline ends. The CDR3 is 13 residues long. DNA for the CDR3: TGTGCCAGCAGTGCACAGTCCTCCTACGAGCAGTACTTC. This codes for CASSAQSSYEQYF.

J is TRBJ1-1 and V is TRBV4-1; D gene unclear. CDR3 size: 10 residues. CDR1 is MGHRA and CDR2 is YSYEKL in the germline V gene. The V end was cut by 8 bases, the J end by 7 bases, with 8 bases between. The CDR3 nucleotides read TGCGCCAGCGGCGAGAATGAAGCTTTCTTT. This encodes CASGENEAFF.